This T cell receptor beta chain comes out of a study of regulatory T cells in long-lasting Graves disease. CDR3 regions were amplified by Arm-PCR using iRepertoire HTBI primers to build TCR beta libraries. TCRdb recomputed calls from the multiplex PCR reads with MiXCR, one row per CDR3 protein. The sample has over 300,000 distinct CDR3 sequences; around 15% are singletons. At least ten counts were recorded for this clonotype. Compared with germline, one end of the junction differs, possibly owing to a read error. Time point in this sample: newly diagnosed GD, antithyroid drugs for less than 3 months. Preparation of the TCR library used RNA extracted from PBMCs. Graves' disease diagnosis followed American Thyroid Association guidelines. Germline values: CDR1 SNHLY, CDR2 FYNNEI. This CDR3 has 13 residues.

This TCR came from a female donor with Graves disease. The sample consisted of peripheral blood mononuclear cells (PBMCs), taken at new diagnosis, from a patient treated with antithyroid drugs. The chain is built from TRBV2 and TRBJ1-4; TRBD1 matches at 8 bases. The CDR3 DNA follows: TGTGCCAGCAGGATAAGTGGCGCGGGACAGGAGCTTTTT. It codes for CASRISGAGQELF.